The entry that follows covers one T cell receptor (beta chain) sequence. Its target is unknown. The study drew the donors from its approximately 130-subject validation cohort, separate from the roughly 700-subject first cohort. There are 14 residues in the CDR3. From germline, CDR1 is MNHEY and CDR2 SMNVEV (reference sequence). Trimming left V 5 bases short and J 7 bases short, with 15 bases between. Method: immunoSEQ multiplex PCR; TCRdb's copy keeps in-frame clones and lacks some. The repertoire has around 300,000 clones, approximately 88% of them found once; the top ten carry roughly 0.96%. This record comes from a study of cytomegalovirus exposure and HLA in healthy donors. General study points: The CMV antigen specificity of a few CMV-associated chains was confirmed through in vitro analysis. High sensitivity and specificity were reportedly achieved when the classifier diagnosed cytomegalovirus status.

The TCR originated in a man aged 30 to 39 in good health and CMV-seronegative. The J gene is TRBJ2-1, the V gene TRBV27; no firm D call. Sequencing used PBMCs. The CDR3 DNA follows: TGTGCCAGCAGTGCCGGAGCTGTACGGAATGAGCAGTTCTTC. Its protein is CASSAGAVRNEQFF.